This T cell receptor (beta chain) was retrieved from a study of blood T cell repertoires in COVID-19. Study in general: Samples came from the United States, Italy and Spain, spanning acute and convalescent COVID-19. PBMCs, B-cell-depleted T cells, or T cells were the source of the cDNA or gDNA that made up the material.

Original data processing: From reference gene primer amplification, estimates of nucleated cell counts were derived. Here immunoSEQ multiplex PCR was the method, and the copy in TCRdb shows in-frame clones only, minus some. That table gives V, J and clone size, and the DNA gave D and trimming. The sample includes roughly 180,000 clones, about 81% of them seen just once. This CDR3 has 15 amino acids. The junction had 1 base not matched to a gene; V was cut back by 1 base and J by 5 bases. In germline, CDR1 is LGHNA, CDR2 YNFKEQ. Sequences were obtained from peripheral blood. The V and J genes are TRBV4-2 and TRBJ1-6; 8 bases match TRBD1. The receptor was isolated from a woman aged 80 or over with COVID-19, enrolled during active disease. CDR3 nucleotides: TGTGCCAGCAGCCAAGGACAGGGGAATAATTCACCCCTCCACTTT. Its protein product is CASSQGQGNNSPLHF.